These T cell receptor beta chains were read from a single sample in a study of cytomegalovirus exposure and HLA in healthy donors. Some clones are missing from TCRdb's copy, which holds only in-frame ones; the method was immunoSEQ multiplex PCR. The table includes roughly 120,000 clones, over 65% detected once. Sequenced input: PBMCs. These receptors all come from a woman aged 18-29 years in good health and CMV-seronegative. Each CDR3 is given with its conserved first and last residue. The D gene is left open where the match is weak. Size tells how often a clone was seen (once, few, many) or the class of an expanded clone, and some rows leave it out.

CASSLGQGGLNTF TGCGCCAGCAGCTTGGGGCAGGGGGGTTTAAACACCTTC few TRBD1 TRBJ1-2 TRBV5-1
CASSQQGLQDNEQFF TGTGCCAGCAGTCAACAGGGGCTGCAGGACAATGAGCAGTTCTTC NA TRBD1 TRBJ2-1 TRBV6-5
CASSLWSVDEQFF TGTGCCAGCAGCTTATGGAGTGTCGATGAGCAGTTCTTC NA NA TRBJ2-1 TRBV7-9
CASSPGEYTDTQYF TGTGCCAGCAGTCCTGGAGAGTACACAGATACGCAGTATTTT NA NA TRBJ2-3 TRBV6-4
CASSLGQGSNQPQHF TGTGCCAGCAGCTTAGGGCAGGGCAGCAATCAGCCCCAGCATTTT NA NA TRBJ1-5 TRBV7-9
CASSRDSLEAFF TGTGCCAGCAGTCGGGACAGTTTAGAAGCTTTCTTT NA TRBD1 TRBJ1-1 TRBV5-5
CASSFRGLEKLFF TGTGCCAGCAGTTTTAGAGGGCTTGAAAAACTGTTTTTT NA NA TRBJ1-4 TRBV28
CASSQMREGAYEQYF TGTGCCAGCAGCCAGATGCGCGAGGGGGCCTACGAGCAGTACTTC NA NA TRBJ2-7 TRBV4-2
CASSGSNEKLFF TGTGCCAGCAGCGGGAGTAATGAAAAACTGTTTTTT once NA TRBJ1-4 TRBV7-2
CASSDTTASGANVLTF TGTGCCAGCAGCGACACGACGGCTTCTGGGGCCAACGTCCTGACTTTC few NA TRBJ2-6 TRBV5-6
CASSPPSAGANVLTF TGTGCCAGCAGCCCACCTAGCGCTGGGGCCAACGTCCTGACTTTC NA NA TRBJ2-6 TRBV7-9
CASSPVAGDYEQYF TGTGCCAGCAGTCCGGTAGCGGGAGACTACGAGCAGTACTTC NA TRBD2 TRBJ2-7 TRBV28
CASSEFEETQYF TGTGCCAGCAGTGAATTTGAGGAGACCCAGTACTTC NA NA TRBJ2-5 TRBV2
CASSQGTVPYGYTF TGCGCCAGCAGCCAAGGAACAGTCCCCTATGGCTACACCTTC few NA TRBJ1-2 TRBV4-3
CAWSAETQYF TGTGCCTGGAGTGCGGAGACCCAGTACTTC few NA TRBJ2-5 TRBV30
CASSMTSGDTDTQYF TGTGCCAGTAGTATGACTAGCGGGGACACAGATACGCAGTATTTT NA TRBD2 TRBJ2-3 TRBV19
CSVEGLAERGYEQYF TGCAGCGTTGAAGGCCTAGCGGAGAGGGGCTACGAGCAGTACTTC once TRBD2 TRBJ2-7 TRBV29-1
CASSLDRQGGSYGYTF TGTGCCAGCAGCTTAGATAGACAGGGGGGGAGCTATGGCTACACCTTC NA TRBD1 TRBJ1-2 TRBV7-2
CASSPLRQANTGELFF TGTGCCAGCTCACCACTGAGACAGGCGAACACCGGGGAGCTGTTTTTT few NA TRBJ2-2 TRBV18
CASSYSRQMGEKLFF TGTGCCAGCAGTTATTCTCGACAGATGGGTGAAAAACTGTTTTTT few NA TRBJ1-4 TRBV2
CASSSIGATYNEQFF TGTGCCAGCAGCTCTATAGGGGCCACCTACAATGAGCAGTTCTTC NA NA TRBJ2-1 TRBV5-6
CASSLFDKRSSYEQYF TGTGCCAGCAGCTTGTTTGACAAAAGAAGCTCCTACGAGCAGTACTTC NA NA TRBJ2-7 TRBV5-6
CASSGPGTVSTDTQYF TGTGCCAGCAGCGGCCCCGGGACAGTCAGCACAGATACGCAGTATTTT NA TRBD1 TRBJ2-3 TRBV9
CASSQDRANYGYTF TGTGCCAGCAGTCAAGACAGGGCTAACTATGGCTACACCTTC few TRBD1 TRBJ1-2 TRBV6-1
CASSDPDRGRVYTF TGTGCCAGCAGCGACCCCGACAGGGGGCGTGTCTACACCTTC NA TRBD1 TRBJ1-2 TRBV7-2
CASSLITLRDRGDEQYF TGTGCCAGCAGCTTAATAACTCTTCGGGACAGGGGTGACGAGCAGTACTTC NA TRBD1 TRBJ2-7 TRBV7-9
CASSLPVNTEAFF TGTGCCAGCAGCCTCCCGGTGAACACTGAAGCTTTCTTT NA NA TRBJ1-1 TRBV14
CASRGQGFYEQYF TGTGCCAGCAGAGGACAGGGGTTCTACGAGCAGTACTTC NA TRBD1 TRBJ2-7 TRBV6-1
CSVLRDRGRGGYTF TGCAGCGTTCTCCGGGACAGGGGGCGCGGGGGCTACACCTTC few TRBD1 TRBJ1-2 TRBV29-1
CASSTLHRSYHF TGTGCCAGCAGCACACTACACAGGAGTTATCACTTC once NA TRBJ1-2 TRBV11-2
CSSSLGRVEAFF TGTTCCAGCAGCTTAGGTCGGGTCGAAGCTTTCTTT NA NA TRBJ1-1 TRBV7-9
CASSLLVETQYF TGTGCCAGCAGCTTGCTCGTAGAGACCCAGTACTTC medium-sized NA TRBJ2-5 TRBV5-8
CASSLSGTGEKLFF TGTGCCAGCAGCTTATCCGGGACAGGGGAAAAACTGTTTTTT few TRBD1 TRBJ1-4 TRBV7-9
CASSLLIGTEAGNTIYF TGTGCCAGCAGCCTACTAATTGGGACAGAAGCTGGAAACACCATATATTTT NA TRBD1 TRBJ1-3 TRBV4-2
CASSLRRLRTERYDQPQHF TGTGCCAGCAGCCTCCGCAGACTTAGGACAGAAAGGTATGATCAGCCCCAGCATTTT NA NA TRBJ1-5 TRBV11-3
CASSPGGGNQPQHF TGTGCCAGCTCACCAGGGGGCGGCAATCAGCCCCAGCATTTT NA NA TRBJ1-5 TRBV18
CASSEHPGTGYEQYF TGTGCCAGCAGCGAACATCCCGGGACTGGGTACGAGCAGTACTTC NA NA TRBJ2-7 TRBV11-1
CASRLTGWGNTIYF TGCGCCAGCAGATTGACAGGGTGGGGAAACACCATATATTTT few TRBD1 TRBJ1-3 TRBV5-1
CASSLRGNTIYF TGTGCCAGCAGTTTACGGGGAAACACCATATATTTT NA NA TRBJ1-3 TRBV28
CASSSLGTGREKLFF TGTGCCAGCAGTTCACTGGGGACAGGGCGAGAAAAACTGTTTTTT NA TRBD1 TRBJ1-4 TRBV28
CASSLEAGVRNIQYF TGTGCCAGCAGCTTGGAGGCGGGAGTGAGAAACATTCAGTACTTC NA TRBD2 TRBJ2-4 TRBV5-4
CASSLSPNRETQYF TGTGCCAGCAGTTTAAGCCCCAACCGAGAGACCCAGTACTTC NA NA TRBJ2-5 TRBV27
CASSPTGRGGYTF TGTGCCAGCAGTCCGACAGGGCGCGGGGGCTACACCTTC NA TRBD1 TRBJ1-2 TRBV27
CASSLSGGKETQYF TGTGCCAGCAGCTTATCGGGAGGAAAAGAGACCCAGTACTTC NA TRBD2 TRBJ2-5 TRBV7-9
CASSVVSGGTGEAFF TGTGCCAGCAGCGTAGTCTCAGGGGGCACAGGTGAAGCTTTCTTT NA TRBD1 TRBJ1-1 TRBV9
CASTRDRVDEKLFF TGTGCCAGCACCCGTGACAGGGTGGATGAAAAACTGTTTTTT few TRBD1 TRBJ1-4 TRBV6-1
CASTKTVTSHQPQHF TGTGCCAGCACTAAGACAGTTACATCTCATCAGCCCCAGCATTTT NA NA TRBJ1-5 TRBV6-6
CASSPGTSGLKYF TGCGCCAGCAGCCCCGGGACTAGCGGGCTTAAGTACTTC NA TRBD2 TRBJ2-7 TRBV4-1
CASSASGLGNTEAFF TGTGCCAGTAGTGCCAGCGGTCTTGGGAACACTGAAGCTTTCTTT NA NA TRBJ1-1 TRBV19
CASSFPGTEAFF TGTGCCAGCAGTTTCCCGGGGACTGAAGCTTTCTTT NA NA TRBJ1-1 TRBV28
CASRGLDTYEQYF TGTGCCAGCAGGGGACTAGACACCTACGAGCAGTACTTC NA TRBD2 TRBJ2-7 TRBV27
CASTRGGNNQPQHF TGTGCCAGCACAAGGGGGGGTAACAATCAGCCCCAGCATTTT once NA TRBJ1-5 TRBV21-1
CASRDRSYEQYF TGTGCCAGCAGAGACAGGAGCTACGAGCAGTACTTC NA NA TRBJ2-7 TRBV2
CAWSRQGQTEAFF TGTGCCTGGAGCCGACAAGGTCAGACTGAAGCTTTCTTT NA NA TRBJ1-1 TRBV30
CASSLFSGSSYEQYF TGTGCCAGCAGCCTGTTCAGCGGGAGCTCCTACGAGCAGTACTTC NA TRBD2 TRBJ2-7 TRBV11-2
CASSSSGIFYEQYF TGTGCCAGCAGCTCCTCAGGGATTTTCTACGAGCAGTACTTC NA NA TRBJ2-7 TRBV28
CAWSVLRDAGEAFF TGTGCCTGGAGTGTATTAAGAGATGCAGGGGAAGCTTTCTTT NA NA TRBJ1-1 TRBV30
CASSLTVNEQFF TGTGCCAGCAGTTTGACAGTGAATGAGCAGTTCTTC few NA TRBJ2-1 TRBV25-1
CAWAPQASTEAFF TGTGCCTGGGCACCTCAGGCGAGCACTGAAGCTTTCTTT NA NA TRBJ1-1 TRBV30